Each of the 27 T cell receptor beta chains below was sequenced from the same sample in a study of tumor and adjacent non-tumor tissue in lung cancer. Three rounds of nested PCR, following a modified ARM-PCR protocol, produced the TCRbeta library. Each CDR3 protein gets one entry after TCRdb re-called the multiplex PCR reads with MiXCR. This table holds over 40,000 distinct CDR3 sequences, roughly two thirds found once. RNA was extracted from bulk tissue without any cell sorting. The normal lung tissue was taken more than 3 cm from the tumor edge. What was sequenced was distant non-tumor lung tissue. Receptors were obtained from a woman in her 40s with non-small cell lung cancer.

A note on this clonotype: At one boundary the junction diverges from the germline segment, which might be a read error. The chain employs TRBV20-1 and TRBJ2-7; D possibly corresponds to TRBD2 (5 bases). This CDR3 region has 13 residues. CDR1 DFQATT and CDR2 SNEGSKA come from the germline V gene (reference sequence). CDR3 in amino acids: CSAITGGSCEQYF. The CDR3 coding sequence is TGCAGTGCTATCACTGGAGGCTCCTGCGAGCAGTACTTC.

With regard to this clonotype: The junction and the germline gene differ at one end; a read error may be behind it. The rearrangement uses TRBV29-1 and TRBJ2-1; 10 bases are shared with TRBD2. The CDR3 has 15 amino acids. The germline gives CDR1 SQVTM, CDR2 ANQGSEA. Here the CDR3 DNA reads TGCAGCGTGGGTAAAGGACTAGCGGTATACAATGAGCAGTCCTTT. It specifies CSVGKGLAVYNEQSF.

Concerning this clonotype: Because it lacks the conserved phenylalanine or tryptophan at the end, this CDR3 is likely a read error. The CDR3 spells CASSLGLRDYGGQFS. CDR3 DNA sequence: TGTGCCAGCAGCTTAGGCCTCCGGGACTACGGTGGGCAGTTCTCA. The chain combines TRBV11-3 with TRBJ2-1; 7 bases line up with TRBD2. The germline gives CDR1 SGHNT, CDR2 YENEEA. V lost 1 base and J lost 12; bases outside the gene matches: 12. The CDR3 consists of 15 residues.

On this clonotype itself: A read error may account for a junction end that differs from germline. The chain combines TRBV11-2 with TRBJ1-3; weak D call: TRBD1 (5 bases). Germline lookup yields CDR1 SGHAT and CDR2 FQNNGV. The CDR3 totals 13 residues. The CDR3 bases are TGTGCCAGCAGCTGGGGCTCTAGAAACGCCATATATTTT. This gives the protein CASSWGSRNAIYF. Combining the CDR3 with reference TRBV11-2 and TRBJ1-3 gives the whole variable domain EAGVAQSPRYKIIEKRQSVAFWCNPISGHATLYWYQQILGQGPKLLIQFQNNGVVDDSQLPKDRFSAERLKGVDSTLKIQPAKLEDSAVYLCASSWGSRNAIYFGEGSWLTVV.

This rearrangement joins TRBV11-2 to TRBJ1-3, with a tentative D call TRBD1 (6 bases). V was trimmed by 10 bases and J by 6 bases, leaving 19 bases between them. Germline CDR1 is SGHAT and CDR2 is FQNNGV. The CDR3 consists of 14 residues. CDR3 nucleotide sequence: TGTGCCAACAGGGCGTCGCAGGCATTAAACACCATATATTTT. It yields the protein CANRASQALNTIYF.

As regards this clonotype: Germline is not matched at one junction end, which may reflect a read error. This CDR3 reads CSSSSLGRDAEAFF. The CDR3 DNA reads as TGCTCCAGTAGCAGCCTGGGACGGGACGCTGAAGCTTTCTTT. The chain is built from TRBV6-5 and TRBJ1-1; D might be TRBD1 (5 bases). The CDR3 loop spans 14 amino acids. The V gene's germline CDR1 is MNHEY and CDR2 SVGAGI.

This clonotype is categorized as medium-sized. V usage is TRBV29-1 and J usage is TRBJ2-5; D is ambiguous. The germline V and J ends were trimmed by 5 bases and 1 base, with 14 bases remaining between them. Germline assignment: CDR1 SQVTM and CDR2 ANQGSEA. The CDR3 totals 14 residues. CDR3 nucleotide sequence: TGCAGCGTTTATACGGCGGTTGTCCAAGAGACCCAGTACTTC. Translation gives CSVYTAVVQETQYF. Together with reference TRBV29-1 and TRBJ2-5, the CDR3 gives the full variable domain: SAVISQKPSRDICQRGTSLTIQCQVDSQVTMMFWYRQQPGQSLTLIATANQGSEATYESGFVIDKFPISRPNLTFSTLTVSNMSPEDSSIYLCSVYTAVVQETQYFGPGTRLLVL.

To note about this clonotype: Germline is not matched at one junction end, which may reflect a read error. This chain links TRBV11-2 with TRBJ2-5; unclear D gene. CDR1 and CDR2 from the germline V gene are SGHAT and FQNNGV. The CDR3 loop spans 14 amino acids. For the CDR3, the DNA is TGTGTCAACAGCTTACGCCTAGACCAAGAGACCCGGTACTTC. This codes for CVNSLRLDQETRYF. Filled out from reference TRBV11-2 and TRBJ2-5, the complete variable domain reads EAGVAQSPRYKIIEKRQSVAFWCNPISGHATLYWYQQILGQGPKLLIQFQNNGVVDDSQLPKDRFSAERLKGVDSTLKIQPAKLEDSAVYLCVNSLRLDQETRYFGPGTRLLVL.

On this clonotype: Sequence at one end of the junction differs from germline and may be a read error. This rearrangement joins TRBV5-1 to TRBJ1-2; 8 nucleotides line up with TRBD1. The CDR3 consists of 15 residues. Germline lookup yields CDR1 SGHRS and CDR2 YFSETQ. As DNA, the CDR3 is TGCGCCAGCAACAGAGACAGGGGCGCTATCCATGGCTGCACCTTC. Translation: CASNRDRGAIHGCTF.

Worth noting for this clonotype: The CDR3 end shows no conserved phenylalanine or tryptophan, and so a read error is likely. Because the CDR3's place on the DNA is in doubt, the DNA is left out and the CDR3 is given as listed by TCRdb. The CDR3 loop is CASSYSTGNTGEQFL. J is TRBJ2-2 and V is TRBV6-5. The CDR3 numbers 15 amino acids, ends counted. Germline V gene data show CDR1 as MNHEY and CDR2 as SVGAGI.

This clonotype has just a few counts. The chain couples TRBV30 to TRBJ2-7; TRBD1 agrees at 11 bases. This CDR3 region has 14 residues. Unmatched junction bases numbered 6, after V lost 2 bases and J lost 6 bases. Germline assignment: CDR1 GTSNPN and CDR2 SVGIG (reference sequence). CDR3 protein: CAWSRDRGFIEQYF. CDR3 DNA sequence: TGTGCCTGGAGTAGGGACAGGGGGTTTATCGAGCAGTACTTC.

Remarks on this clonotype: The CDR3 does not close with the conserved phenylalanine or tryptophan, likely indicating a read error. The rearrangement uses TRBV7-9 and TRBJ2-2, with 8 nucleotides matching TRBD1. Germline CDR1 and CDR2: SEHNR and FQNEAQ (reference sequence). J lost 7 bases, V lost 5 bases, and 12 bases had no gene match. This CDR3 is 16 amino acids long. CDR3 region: CASSVSDRVPGGELFI. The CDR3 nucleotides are TGTGCCAGCAGCGTCTCGGACAGGGTGCCCGGCGGGGAGCTGTTTATT.

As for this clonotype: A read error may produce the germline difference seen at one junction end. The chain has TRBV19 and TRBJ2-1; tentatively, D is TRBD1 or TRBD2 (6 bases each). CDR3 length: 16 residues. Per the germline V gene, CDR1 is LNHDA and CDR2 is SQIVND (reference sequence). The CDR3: CASSMRGTRTYNEHFF. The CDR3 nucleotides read TGTGCCAGTAGTATGAGGGGGACTCGCACCTACAATGAGCACTTCTTC.

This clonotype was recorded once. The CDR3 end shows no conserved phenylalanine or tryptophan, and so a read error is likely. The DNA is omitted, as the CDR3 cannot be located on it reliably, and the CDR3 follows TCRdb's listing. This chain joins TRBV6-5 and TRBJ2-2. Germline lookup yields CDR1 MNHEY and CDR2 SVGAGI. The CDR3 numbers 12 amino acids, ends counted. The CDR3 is CASSFGSGELFL.

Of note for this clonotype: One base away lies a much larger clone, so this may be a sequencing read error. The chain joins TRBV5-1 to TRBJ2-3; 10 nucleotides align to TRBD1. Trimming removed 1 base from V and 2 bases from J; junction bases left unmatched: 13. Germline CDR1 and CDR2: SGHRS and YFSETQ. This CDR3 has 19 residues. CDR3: CASSLRQGAFSAVTDTQYF. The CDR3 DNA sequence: TGCGCCAGCAGCTTGAGACAGGGGGCATTCTCGGCGGTCACAGATACGCAGTATTTT.

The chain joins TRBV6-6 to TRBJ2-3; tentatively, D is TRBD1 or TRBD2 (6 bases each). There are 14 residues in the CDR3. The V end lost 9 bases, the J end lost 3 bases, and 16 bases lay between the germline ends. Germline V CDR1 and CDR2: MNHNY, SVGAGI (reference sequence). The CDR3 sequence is CASYGRGETDTQYF. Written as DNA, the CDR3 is TGTGCCAGTTACGGAAGGGGGGAGACAGATACGCAGTATTTT.

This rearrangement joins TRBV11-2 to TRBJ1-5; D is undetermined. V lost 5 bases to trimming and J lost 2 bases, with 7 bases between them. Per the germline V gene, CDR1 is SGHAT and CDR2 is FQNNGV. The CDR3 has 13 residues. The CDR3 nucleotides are TGTGCCAGCAGCAAACAAGGCAATCAGCCCCAGCATTTT. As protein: CASSKQGNQPQHF.

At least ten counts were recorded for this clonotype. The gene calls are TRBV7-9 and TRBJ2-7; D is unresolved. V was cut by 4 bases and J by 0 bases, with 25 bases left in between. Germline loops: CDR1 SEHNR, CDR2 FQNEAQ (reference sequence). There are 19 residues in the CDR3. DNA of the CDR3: TGTGCCAGCAGCTCGAGCACGGGTGCCAACCTATACCTCTCCTACGAGCAGTACTTC. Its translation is CASSSSTGANLYLSYEQYF. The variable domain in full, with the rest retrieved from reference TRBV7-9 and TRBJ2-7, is DTGVSQNPRHKITKRGQNVTFRCDPISEHNRLYWYRQTLGQGPEFLTYFQNEAQLEKSRLLSDRFSAERPKGSFSTLEIQRTEQGDSAMYLCASSSSTGANLYLSYEQYFGPGTRLTVT.

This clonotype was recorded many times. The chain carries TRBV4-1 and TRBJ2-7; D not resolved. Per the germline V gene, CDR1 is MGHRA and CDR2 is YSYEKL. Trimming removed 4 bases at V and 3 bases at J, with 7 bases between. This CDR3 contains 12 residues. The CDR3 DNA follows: TGCGCCAGCAGCCCTGACTTCTACGAGCAGTACTTC. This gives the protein CASSPDFYEQYF.

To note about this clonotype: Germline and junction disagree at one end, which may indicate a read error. The CDR3 protein is CASSPDSISNRPQHF. CDR3 DNA: TGTGCCAGCAGCCCAGACTCCATTAGCAATCGGCCCCAGCATTTT. The J gene is TRBJ1-5, the V gene TRBV28; D remains unclear. There are 15 residues in the CDR3. Germline V gives CDR1 MDHEN, CDR2 SYDVKM. The whole variable domain, filled in from reference TRBV28 and TRBJ1-5, reads DVKVTQSSRYLVKRTGEKVFLECVQDMDHENMFWYRQDPGLGLRLIYFSYDVKMKEKGDIPEGYSVSREKKERFSLILESASTNQTSMYLCASSPDSISNRPQHFGDGTRLSIL.

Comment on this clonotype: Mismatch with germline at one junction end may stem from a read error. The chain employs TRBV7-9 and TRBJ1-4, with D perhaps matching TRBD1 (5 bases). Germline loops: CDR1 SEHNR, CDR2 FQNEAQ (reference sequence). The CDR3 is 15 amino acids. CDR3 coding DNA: TGTGCCAGCAGCACACCCGGGACGGAGAATGAAAGACTGTTTTTT. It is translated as CASSTPGTENERLFF.

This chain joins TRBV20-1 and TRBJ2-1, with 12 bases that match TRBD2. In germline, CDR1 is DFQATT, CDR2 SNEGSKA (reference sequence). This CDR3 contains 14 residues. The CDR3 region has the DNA TGCAATGGCAGTACTAGCGGGAGGAGGAATGAGCAGTTCTTC. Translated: CNGSTSGRRNEQFF.

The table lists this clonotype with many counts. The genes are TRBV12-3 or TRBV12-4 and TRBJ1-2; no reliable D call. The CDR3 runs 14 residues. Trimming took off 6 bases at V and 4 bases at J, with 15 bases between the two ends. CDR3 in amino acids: CASSYRDAPYGYTF. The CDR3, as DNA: TGTGCCAGCAGCTACCGGGATGCCCCCTATGGCTACACCTTC.

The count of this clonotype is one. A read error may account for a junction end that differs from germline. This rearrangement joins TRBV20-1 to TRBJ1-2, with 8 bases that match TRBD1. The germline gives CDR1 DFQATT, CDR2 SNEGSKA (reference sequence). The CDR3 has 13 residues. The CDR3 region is CSAVPDRAYGYIF. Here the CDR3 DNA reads TGCAGTGCTGTTCCGGACAGGGCCTATGGCTACATCTTC.

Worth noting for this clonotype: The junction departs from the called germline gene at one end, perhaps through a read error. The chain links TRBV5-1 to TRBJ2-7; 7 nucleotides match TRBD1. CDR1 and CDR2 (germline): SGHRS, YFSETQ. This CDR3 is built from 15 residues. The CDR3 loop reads CARSLYPGTAYEQYF. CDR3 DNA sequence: TGCGCCCGCAGCTTGTACCCCGGGACAGCCTACGAGCAGTACTTC. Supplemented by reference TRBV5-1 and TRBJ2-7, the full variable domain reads KAGVTQTPRYLIKTRGQQVTLSCSPISGHRSVSWYQQTPGQGLQFLFEYFSETQRNKGNFPGRFSGRQFSNSRSEMNVSTLELGDSALYLCARSLYPGTAYEQYFGPGTRLTVT.

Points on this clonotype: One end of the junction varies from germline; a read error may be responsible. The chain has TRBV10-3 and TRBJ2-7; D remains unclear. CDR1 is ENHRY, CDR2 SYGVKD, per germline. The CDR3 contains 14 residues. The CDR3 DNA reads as TGTGCCATCAGTGCTCGGGCTGAGACCTACGAGCAGTATTTC. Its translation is CAISARAETYEQYF.

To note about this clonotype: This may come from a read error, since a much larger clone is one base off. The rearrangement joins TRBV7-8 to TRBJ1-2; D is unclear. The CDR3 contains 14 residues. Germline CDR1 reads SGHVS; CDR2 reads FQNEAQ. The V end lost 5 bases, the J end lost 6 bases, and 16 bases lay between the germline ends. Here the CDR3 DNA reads TGTGCCAGCAGCCCGCGACATGGGATCAATGGCTACACCTTC. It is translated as CASSPRHGINGYTF.